This T cell receptor (beta chain) was retrieved from a study of blood T cell repertoires in COVID-19. Study at large: Nucleic acid was either cDNA or gDNA, and it came from T cells, B-cell-depleted T cells, or PBMCs.

Original processing notes: Researchers report that nucleated cell counts were estimated from reference gene primer amplification. TCRdb's table, derived via immunoSEQ multiplex PCR, lists solely in-frame clones and lacks some. V, J and clone size are those of that table, while D and trimming were read from the DNA. The sample includes fewer than 350,000 clones, about 92% of them seen just once. The CDR3 consists of 15 residues. The junction had 9 bases not matched to a gene; V was cut back by 10 bases and J by 0 bases. Germline CDR1 is MNHEY and CDR2 is SVGAGI. Enrolment of Seattle patients took place during active infection, and they were followed longitudinally.

This rearrangement joins TRBV6-5 to TRBJ2-1; 7 bases agree with TRBD1. The TCR sequence derives from an older woman with COVID-19, enrolled during active disease. The material sequenced was peripheral blood. The CDR3, as DNA: TGTGCCACCAAGAGGACAGGAAGCTCCTACAATGAGCAGTTCTTC. Its translation is CATKRTGSSYNEQFF.